The entry below describes one TCR beta chain. Its antigen remains unidentified. These data are taken from a study of CD8+ T cells in alopecia areata. Treatment here: oral pan-JAK inhibitor, 5-10 mg twice daily. Sequencing used cDNA as its template, made by extracting RNA and reverse transcribing it. Produced via immunoSEQ multiplex PCR; TCRdb's table is partial and in-frame only. The sample holds 180,000 or so clones, less than 75% seen once. General study findings and limits: Baseline CD8+ expansion's link to response remains uncertain, as there was one nonresponder.

The starting material was CD4+ T cells sorted from blood, obtained at week 56, from a patient treated with tofacitinib. This TCR was sampled from a human donor with alopecia areata.

The CDR3 region has the DNA TGTGCCAGCAGTGAATGGGCAGTTAACACCGGGGAGCTGTTTTTT. This sequence encodes CASSEWAVNTGELFF. The rearrangement joins TRBV25-1 to TRBJ2-2, with unresolved D. Deletions cut 1 base from V and 2 bases from J, with 8 bases between. CDR1 is MGHDK, CDR2 SYGVNS, per germline. CDR3 length: 15 amino acids. Variable domain in full (rest from reference TRBV25-1 and TRBJ2-2): EADIYQTPRYLVIGTGKKITLECSQTMGHDKMYWYQQDPGMELHLIHYSYGVNSTEKGDLSSESTVSRIRTEHFPLTLESARPSHTSQYLCASSEWAVNTGELFFGEGSRLTVL.